This TCR beta chain was found in a study of identical twins. After template switching added a universal primer site, the resulting cDNA carried unique molecular identifiers. TCRdb itself ran the 5' RACE reads through MiXCR, one entry per CDR3 protein. The table lists hundreds of thousands of distinct CDR3 sequences, roughly an eighth of them singletons. This clonotype was seen only a few times. This CDR3 has 15 amino acids. Germline V CDR1 and CDR2: SEHNR, FQNEAQ (reference sequence). The ends were cut back, 2 bases at V and 1 base at J, with 11 bases in the middle. The same data also contributed to another study, on yellow fever vaccine responses in identical twins.

This sequence originates from a woman between 18 and 29 years old in good health. Sequencing was carried out using PBMCs. The chain is built from TRBV7-9 and TRBJ2-5, with D perhaps TRBD2 (5 bases). The CDR3 region is CASSLKWEFQETQYF. The CDR3 DNA follows: TGTGCCAGCAGCTTAAAGTGGGAGTTCCAAGAGACCCAGTACTTC. Drawing the rest from reference TRBV7-9 and TRBJ2-5, the complete variable domain is DTGVSQNPRHKITKRGQNVTFRCDPISEHNRLYWYRQTLGQGPEFLTYFQNEAQLEKSRLLSDRFSAERPKGSFSTLEIQRTEQGDSAMYLCASSLKWEFQETQYFGPGTRLLVL.